The 18 T cell receptor beta chains below all came from one sample that was sequenced in a study of cytomegalovirus exposure and HLA in healthy donors. Sequenced by immunoSEQ multiplex PCR; TCRdb stores in-frame clones only, minus some. The sample has 150,000 to 200,000 clones, 84% seen once; the top ten hold 10% to 13%. The sample comprised PBMCs. The source of these receptors is a man younger than 45 in good health and CMV-seropositive.

The chain is built from TRBV5-6 and TRBJ1-5; D is ambiguous. The V gene lost 4 bases and the J gene lost 2 bases, with 10 bases spanning the gap. CDR1 and CDR2 from the germline V gene are SGHDT and YYEEEE. CDR3 length: 14 amino acids. This CDR3 reads CASSILYRNQPQHF. CDR3 sequence (DNA): TGTGCCAGCAGCATTTTGTATCGCAATCAGCCCCAGCATTTT. Full variable domain (missing parts from reference TRBV5-6 and TRBJ1-5): DAGVTQSPTHLIKTRGQQVTLRCSPKSGHDTVSWYQQALGQGPQFIFQYYEEEERQRGNFPDRFSGHQFPNYSSELNVNALLLGDSALYLCASSILYRNQPQHFGDGTRLSIL.

The V gene is TRBV5-4, the J gene TRBJ1-2; D is possibly TRBD1 (5 bases). The CDR3 is 13 amino acids. Germline-derived CDR1 and CDR2 are SGHNT and YYREEE (reference sequence). The V and J ends lost 3 bases and 7 bases respectively, with 13 bases between them. CDR3 nucleotide sequence: TGTGCCAGCAGCTCCCGGGGGGGAGGTGGCTACACCTTC. Translating gives CASSSRGGGGYTF.

A few counts support this clone. The V gene is TRBV10-1, the J gene TRBJ1-2; D perhaps matches TRBD1 (6 bases). This CDR3 is built from 13 residues. Germline CDR1 reads WNHNN; CDR2 reads SYGVQD (reference sequence). Trimming removed 4 bases at V and 5 bases at J, with 11 bases between. The CDR3 loop reads CASSGQEGYGYTF. The CDR3 DNA follows: TGCGCCAGCAGTGGACAGGAAGGATATGGCTACACCTTC.

This clone was picked up a small number of times. The rearrangement links TRBV25-1 to TRBJ2-7, with D maybe TRBD1 (5 bases). The CDR3 covers 12 residues. Germline CDR1 MGHDK, CDR2 SYGVNS. V lost 5 bases to trimming and J lost 0 bases, with 5 bases between them. CDR3 region: CASSTGSYEQYF. The DNA of the CDR3 is TGTGCCAGCAGTACAGGCTCCTACGAGCAGTACTTC.

The chain couples TRBV30 to TRBJ2-7; D may be TRBD1 (6 bases). CDR1 is GTSNPN, CDR2 SVGIG, per germline (reference sequence). With 4 bases removed from V and 2 bases from J, the gap between germline ends came to 12 bases. The CDR3 extends over 13 amino acids. The CDR3 nucleotides are TGTGCCTGGACGATGACAGGTGCCTACGAGCAGTACTTC. Protein product: CAWTMTGAYEQYF. The whole variable domain, filled in from reference TRBV30 and TRBJ2-7, reads SQTIHQWPATLVQPVGSPLSLECTVEGTSNPNLYWYRQAAGRGLQLLFYSVGIGQISSEVPQNLSASRPQDRQFILSSKKLLLSDSGFYLCAWTMTGAYEQYFGPGTRLTVT.

The gene calls are TRBV11-2 and TRBJ1-2, with unresolved D. The CDR3 length is 15 residues. In germline, CDR1 is SGHAT, CDR2 FQNNGV. V was cut by 0 bases and J by 4 bases, with 12 bases left in between. The CDR3 DNA follows: TGTGCCAGCAGCTTAGAGTTCGGGGTGGCCTATGGCTACACCTTC. Amino acids: CASSLEFGVAYGYTF.

The chain is built from TRBV6-1 and TRBJ2-2, with TRBD1 identical over 7 bases. The CDR3 length is 15 residues. Germline V gene data show CDR1 as MNHNS and CDR2 as SASEGT. V gave up 4 bases and J gave up 0 bases; unmatched junction bases: 2. The CDR3 bases are TGTGCCAGCAGTGCGCAGGGGGCGAACACCGGGGAGCTGTTTTTT. Its translation: CASSAQGANTGELFF.

On this clone: At one of its ends the junction is not consistent with the germline gene, which may arise from a read error. DNA of the CDR3: TGTGCCAGCAGTGCCGGCGACAGGGGGGCCTATAATGAGCAGTTCTTC. This codes for CASSAGDRGAYNEQFF. The chain has TRBV6-1 and TRBJ2-1, with 9 positions matching TRBD1. Germline V gene sequence: CDR1 MNHNS, CDR2 SASEGT. The CDR3 sequence is 16 residues long.

As concerns this clone: The junction differs from germline at one of its ends, possibly a read error. The rearrangement joins TRBV13 to TRBJ2-1, with 12 bases that match TRBD2. Germline-derived CDR1 and CDR2 are PRHDT and FYEKMQ (reference sequence). CDR3 length: 13 amino acids. The CDR3 is CASSFTSGRMRLF. CDR3 nucleotides: TGTGCCAGCAGCTTTACTAGCGGGAGGATGAGACTCTTC.

In this sample, this clone turned up a few times. The V gene is TRBV2, the J gene TRBJ1-5; D perhaps matches TRBD1 (5 bases). V shed 6 bases and J shed 5 bases, with 11 bases lying between them. There are 13 residues in the CDR3. CDR1 SNHLY and CDR2 FYNNEI come from the germline V gene. The CDR3, as DNA: TGTGCCAGCAGGAACGGGGGGGATCAGCCCCAGCATTTT. It translates to CASRNGGDQPQHF.

The chain employs TRBV29-1 and TRBJ2-5; TRBD2 matches at 8 bases. This CDR3 spans 17 amino acids. Germline-derived CDR1 and CDR2 are SQVTM and ANQGSEA. Trimming at V came to 0 bases and at J to 0 bases, leaving 9 bases not matched to a gene. The CDR3 region is CSVEDDREGVYQETQYF. The CDR3 region has the DNA TGCAGCGTTGAAGATGATCGGGAGGGGGTTTACCAAGAGACCCAGTACTTC. The complete variable domain, with remaining parts taken from reference TRBV29-1 and TRBJ2-5, reads SAVISQKPSRDICQRGTSLTIQCQVDSQVTMMFWYRQQPGQSLTLIATANQGSEATYESGFVIDKFPISRPNLTFSTLTVSNMSPEDSSIYLCSVEDDREGVYQETQYFGPGTRLLVL.

The chain couples TRBV28 to TRBJ1-2; D might be TRBD1 (6 bases). Trimming shortened V by 6 bases and J by 8 bases, and 19 bases separated the two germline ends. This CDR3 region has 14 residues. CDR1 MDHEN and CDR2 SYDVKM come from the germline V gene. The CDR3 DNA follows: TGTGCCAGCAGGACTCCGCTGGGGGCTTTAGGCTACACCTTC. It yields the protein CASRTPLGALGYTF.

This chain joins TRBV27 and TRBJ2-3; D perhaps matches TRBD1 (5 bases). The CDR3 has 15 residues. Per the germline V gene, CDR1 is MNHEY and CDR2 is SMNVEV (reference sequence). V lost 5 bases and J lost 5, with 17 bases in between. The CDR3 nucleotides read TGTGCCAGCAGTATTACAAACACAGGTCTAGATACGCAGTATTTT. This encodes CASSITNTGLDTQYF.

The table lists this clone with a few counts. The CDR3 protein is CASSTRQGQNIQYF. CDR3 DNA: TGCGCCAGCAGCACCCGACAGGGTCAAAACATTCAGTACTTC. The V and J genes are TRBV5-1 and TRBJ2-4; 7 bases agree with TRBD1. CDR1 and CDR2 (germline): SGHRS, YFSETQ. J gave up 5 bases and V 4 bases, and 6 bases lay outside the gene matches. This CDR3 region has 14 residues.

The chain links TRBV2 to TRBJ2-7, with D possibly TRBD2 on 6 matching bases. CDR3 length equals 14 residues. Germline lookup yields CDR1 SNHLY and CDR2 FYNNEI. V was shortened by 10 bases and J by 6 bases, with 22 bases between the two germline ends. CDR3 in DNA: TGTGCCACCCTTCGGGGGTCCTCCCCCGCCGAGCAGTACTTC. Translated, it gives CATLRGSSPAEQYF.

The V call is TRBV30, the J call TRBJ1-1; TRBD1 is a possible D gene (6 bases). CDR1 GTSNPN and CDR2 SVGIG come from the germline V gene (reference sequence). Trimming removed 4 bases at V and 1 base at J, with 13 bases between. The CDR3 has 14 residues. Written as DNA, the CDR3 is TGTGCCTGGACCACACAGGGTACGAACACTGAAGCTTTCTTT. Translated, it gives CAWTTQGTNTEAFF.

There are a few counts of this clone. Other nucleotide sequences from this sample produce the same CDR3. This chain uses TRBV5-1 with TRBJ1-2; tentative D call: TRBD1 (5 bases). CDR3 length equals 12 residues. Trimming pared 3 bases from V and 5 bases from J, leaving 8 bases between. Germline V gene sequence: CDR1 SGHRS, CDR2 YFSETQ. The CDR3 DNA reads TGCGCCAGCAGCTCAGGGTCATATGGCTACACCTTC. Encoded protein: CASSSGSYGYTF.

This chain joins TRBV6-5 and TRBJ1-2; 8 positions agree with TRBD1. V shed 0 bases and J 7 bases; nucleotides not matched to a gene: 4. Looked up from germline, CDR1 is MNHEY and CDR2 is SVGAGI. There are 14 residues in the CDR3. CDR3 DNA sequence: TGTGCCAGCAGTTACTCGGGCAGGGGGCTTGGCTACACCTTC. This encodes CASSYSGRGLGYTF.